Listed below are T cell receptor beta chains from one sample, sequenced in a study of T cell responses to AZD1222 COVID-19 vaccine. This table comes from immunoSEQ multiplex PCR, and its TCRdb copy is limited to in-frame clones, with some not included. The table has roughly 150,000 clones, about 90% seen once. The sample consisted of peripheral blood, taken on day 0 of AZD1222 vaccination. These receptors were obtained from an adult in good health. Both conserved end residues are part of each CDR3. Each record gives: clone size, D gene, J gene, V gene, CDR3 protein, CDR3 DNA. D genes are given only for firm matches. Clone size appears in some rows only: once, few, many, or a class for an expanded clone.

clone_size: NA
d_call: NA
j_call: TRBJ1-6
v_call: TRBV27
cdr3_aa: CASGTGNNSPLHF
cdr3_nt: TGTGCCAGCGGGACGGGAAATAATTCACCCCTCCACTTT

clone_size: NA
d_call: NA
j_call: TRBJ2-3
v_call: TRBV7-2
cdr3_aa: CASSLAQFGTTSFDTQYF
cdr3_nt: TGTGCCAGCAGCTTAGCTCAATTTGGGACGACTAGTTTCGATACGCAGTATTTT

clone_size: NA
d_call: TRBD1
j_call: TRBJ1-4
v_call: TRBV19
cdr3_aa: CASSDRDGEKLFF
cdr3_nt: TGTGCCAGTAGTGACAGGGATGGTGAAAAACTGTTTTTT

clone_size: NA
d_call: NA
j_call: TRBJ2-3
v_call: TRBV10-3
cdr3_aa: CAISPSETDTQYF
cdr3_nt: TGTGCCATCTCTCCCTCTGAAACAGATACGCAGTATTTT

clone_size: NA
d_call: NA
j_call: TRBJ2-2
v_call: TRBV19
cdr3_aa: CASIPANTGELFF
cdr3_nt: TGTGCCAGTATTCCAGCGAACACCGGGGAGCTGTTTTTT

clone_size: NA
d_call: TRBD1
j_call: TRBJ2-2
v_call: TRBV7-9
cdr3_aa: CASSPGQGFYTGELFF
cdr3_nt: TGTGCCAGCAGCCCCGGACAGGGCTTTTACACCGGGGAGCTGTTTTTT

clone_size: once
d_call: NA
j_call: TRBJ2-7
v_call: TRBV27
cdr3_aa: CASSSGSGFEQYF
cdr3_nt: TGTGCCAGCAGTTCGGGGTCCGGGTTCGAGCAGTACTTC

clone_size: once
d_call: NA
j_call: TRBJ2-7
v_call: TRBV6-1
cdr3_aa: CASSEPFYEQYF
cdr3_nt: TGTGCCAGCAGTGAGCCGTTCTACGAGCAGTACTTC

clone_size: NA
d_call: NA
j_call: TRBJ2-1
v_call: TRBV7-9
cdr3_aa: CASSSGGLYNEQFF
cdr3_nt: TGTGCCAGCAGCTCAGGCGGCCTTTACAATGAGCAGTTCTTC

clone_size: NA
d_call: NA
j_call: TRBJ1-3
v_call: TRBV19
cdr3_aa: CASSTNPGRGILGNTIYF
cdr3_nt: TGTGCCAGTAGTACCAACCCAGGTCGTGGAATTTTAGGAAACACCATATATTTT

clone_size: NA
d_call: NA
j_call: TRBJ1-4
v_call: TRBV19
cdr3_aa: CASFRDLNEKLFF
cdr3_nt: TGTGCCAGTTTCAGGGACCTTAATGAAAAACTGTTTTTT

clone_size: NA
d_call: NA
j_call: TRBJ2-5
v_call: TRBV24-1
cdr3_aa: CATSDPGGGWGRETQYF
cdr3_nt: TGTGCCACCAGTGACCCGGGTGGTGGTTGGGGACGTGAGACCCAGTACTTC

clone_size: NA
d_call: NA
j_call: TRBJ2-5
v_call: TRBV19
cdr3_aa: CASSPGRSGGLETQYF
cdr3_nt: TGTGCCAGTAGTCCAGGACGTTCGGGGGGCTTGGAGACCCAGTACTTC

clone_size: NA
d_call: NA
j_call: TRBJ2-2
v_call: TRBV11-2
cdr3_aa: CASSLAYPMSGELFF
cdr3_nt: TGTGCCAGCAGCTTAGCTTACCCCATGTCCGGGGAGCTGTTTTTT

clone_size: once
d_call: NA
j_call: TRBJ1-2
v_call: TRBV9
cdr3_aa: CASSVDAGPYGYTF
cdr3_nt: TGTGCCAGCAGCGTAGATGCGGGGCCCTATGGCTACACCTTC

clone_size: NA
d_call: NA
j_call: TRBJ1-5
v_call: TRBV27
cdr3_aa: CASSLYRGKGNQPQHF
cdr3_nt: TGTGCCAGCAGTTTATATAGGGGAAAGGGCAATCAGCCCCAGCATTTT

clone_size: NA
d_call: NA
j_call: TRBJ2-6
v_call: TRBV19
cdr3_aa: CASSIGRKTGANVLTF
cdr3_nt: TGTGCCAGTAGTATAGGTAGGAAAACTGGGGCCAACGTCCTGACTTTC

clone_size: NA
d_call: NA
j_call: TRBJ2-3
v_call: TRBV5-4
cdr3_aa: CASSLKWGVGTDTQYF
cdr3_nt: TGTGCCAGCAGTCTAAAATGGGGAGTTGGCACAGATACGCAGTATTTT

clone_size: NA
d_call: NA
j_call: TRBJ1-2
v_call: TRBV27
cdr3_aa: CASSLAAGDYGYTF
cdr3_nt: TGTGCCAGCAGTTTAGCGGCAGGGGACTATGGCTACACCTTC

clone_size: NA
d_call: TRBD1
j_call: TRBJ2-4
v_call: TRBV18
cdr3_aa: CASSPGTGSRNIQYF
cdr3_nt: TGTGCCAGCTCACCAGGGACAGGGAGCCGAAACATTCAGTACTTC

clone_size: few
d_call: TRBD1
j_call: TRBJ1-6
v_call: TRBV28
cdr3_aa: CASRPGTDYSPLHF
cdr3_nt: TGTGCCAGCAGACCCGGGACAGATTATTCACCCCTCCACTTT

clone_size: NA
d_call: NA
j_call: TRBJ2-7
v_call: TRBV5-6
cdr3_aa: CASSSRAALSYEQYF
cdr3_nt: TGTGCCAGCAGCTCGCGAGCGGCTCTCTCCTACGAGCAGTACTTC

clone_size: NA
d_call: NA
j_call: TRBJ1-5
v_call: TRBV6-5
cdr3_aa: CASSLIGDSNQPQHF
cdr3_nt: TGTGCCAGCAGTCTTATAGGGGATAGCAATCAGCCCCAGCATTTT

clone_size: NA
d_call: NA
j_call: TRBJ1-1
v_call: TRBV18
cdr3_aa: CASSPLSGENTEAFF
cdr3_nt: TGTGCCAGCTCACCACTGTCGGGGGAGAACACTGAAGCTTTCTTT

clone_size: NA
d_call: TRBD1
j_call: TRBJ1-6
v_call: TRBV5-8
cdr3_aa: CASSWGQGNNSPLHF
cdr3_nt: TGTGCCAGCAGCTGGGGACAGGGTAACAATTCACCCCTCCACTTT

clone_size: NA
d_call: NA
j_call: TRBJ2-2
v_call: TRBV19
cdr3_aa: CASGGSYTGELFF
cdr3_nt: TGTGCCAGTGGGGGCAGTTACACCGGGGAGCTGTTTTTT

clone_size: NA
d_call: NA
j_call: TRBJ2-7
v_call: TRBV6-5
cdr3_aa: CASSSREGQVQYF
cdr3_nt: TGTGCCAGCAGTTCCCGAGAGGGGCAGGTGCAGTACTTC

clone_size: NA
d_call: NA
j_call: TRBJ1-2
v_call: TRBV27
cdr3_aa: CASSPQRQAPNYGYTF
cdr3_nt: TGTGCCAGCAGTCCCCAACGACAGGCGCCTAACTATGGCTACACCTTC

clone_size: NA
d_call: NA
j_call: TRBJ2-7
v_call: TRBV5-4
cdr3_aa: CASSPPDSPYEQYF
cdr3_nt: TGTGCCAGCAGCCCACCGGACAGTCCCTACGAGCAGTACTTC

clone_size: NA
d_call: TRBD2
j_call: TRBJ2-5
v_call: TRBV9
cdr3_aa: CASSPTPREGQETQYF
cdr3_nt: TGTGCCAGCAGCCCCACTCCGCGGGAGGGCCAAGAGACCCAGTACTTC

clone_size: NA
d_call: TRBD1
j_call: TRBJ2-5
v_call: TRBV5-4
cdr3_aa: CASSYGQVRGRETQYF
cdr3_nt: TGTGCCAGCAGTTACGGACAGGTTCGAGGAAGGGAGACCCAGTACTTC

clone_size: NA
d_call: TRBD1
j_call: TRBJ1-4
v_call: TRBV4-2
cdr3_aa: CASSQPGQGFNEKLFF
cdr3_nt: TGTGCCAGCAGCCAACCGGGACAGGGATTTAATGAAAAACTGTTTTTT

clone_size: once
d_call: NA
j_call: TRBJ1-2
v_call: TRBV5-8
cdr3_aa: CASSGPDSVNYGYTF
cdr3_nt: TGTGCCAGCAGCGGCCCGGACAGCGTCAACTATGGCTACACCTTC

clone_size: once
d_call: TRBD1
j_call: TRBJ2-7
v_call: TRBV24-1
cdr3_aa: CATGQGYEQYF
cdr3_nt: TGTGCCACCGGACAGGGCTACGAGCAGTACTTC

clone_size: NA
d_call: NA
j_call: TRBJ2-1
v_call: TRBV25-1
cdr3_aa: CASSLLGDEQFF
cdr3_nt: TGTGCCAGCAGTCTACTAGGCGATGAGCAGTTCTTC

clone_size: NA
d_call: NA
j_call: TRBJ1-3
v_call: TRBV19
cdr3_aa: CASSITNLQGAGNTIYF
cdr3_nt: TGTGCCAGTAGTATCACGAATCTACAGGGAGCTGGAAACACCATATATTTT

clone_size: NA
d_call: NA
j_call: TRBJ2-3
v_call: TRBV5-1
cdr3_aa: CASKVTMVGDTQYF
cdr3_nt: TGCGCCAGCAAGGTGACGATGGTTGGAGATACGCAGTATTTT

clone_size: NA
d_call: TRBD1
j_call: TRBJ1-1
v_call: TRBV28
cdr3_aa: CASSLGQGGAFF
cdr3_nt: TGTGCCAGCAGTTTAGGGCAGGGGGGCGCTTTCTTT

clone_size: NA
d_call: NA
j_call: TRBJ2-7
v_call: TRBV28
cdr3_aa: CASSQLTKPYEQYF
cdr3_nt: TGTGCCAGCAGTCAATTGACCAAGCCCTACGAGCAGTACTTC

clone_size: NA
d_call: TRBD1
j_call: TRBJ1-2
v_call: TRBV10-1
cdr3_aa: CASSPDRDYGYTF
cdr3_nt: TGCGCCAGCAGTCCGGACAGGGACTATGGCTACACCTTC

clone_size: NA
d_call: TRBD1
j_call: TRBJ1-2
v_call: TRBV6-6
cdr3_aa: CASGQEDGYTF
cdr3_nt: TGTGCCAGTGGACAGGAAGATGGCTACACCTTC

clone_size: NA
d_call: NA
j_call: TRBJ2-7
v_call: TRBV2
cdr3_aa: CASSGQLSYEQYF
cdr3_nt: TGTGCCAGCAGTGGACAGTTATCCTACGAGCAGTACTTC

clone_size: once
d_call: NA
j_call: TRBJ2-7
v_call: TRBV28
cdr3_aa: CASSLPRGGWISGAVGEQYF
cdr3_nt: TGTGCCAGCAGTCTCCCCCGTGGTGGTTGGATTTCTGGGGCGGTGGGCGAGCAGTACTTC

clone_size: NA
d_call: NA
j_call: TRBJ1-1
v_call: TRBV2
cdr3_aa: CASSEPSRGGMNTEAFF
cdr3_nt: TGTGCCAGCAGTGAACCTTCCCGGGGGGGCATGAACACTGAAGCTTTCTTT

clone_size: NA
d_call: NA
j_call: TRBJ1-2
v_call: TRBV19
cdr3_aa: CATSPSEYYGYTF
cdr3_nt: TGTGCCACCTCCCCATCAGAATACTATGGCTACACCTTC

clone_size: NA
d_call: NA
j_call: TRBJ2-2
v_call: TRBV9
cdr3_aa: CASSHGGETGELFF
cdr3_nt: TGTGCCAGCAGCCACGGCGGGGAGACCGGGGAGCTGTTTTTT

clone_size: once
d_call: TRBD1
j_call: TRBJ1-1
v_call: TRBV7-6
cdr3_aa: CASSPQGAGNTEAFF
cdr3_nt: TGTGCCAGCAGCCCTCAGGGGGCCGGGAACACTGAAGCTTTCTTT

clone_size: NA
d_call: TRBD2
j_call: TRBJ2-2
v_call: TRBV7-3
cdr3_aa: CASSKTGLTSGTYTGELFF
cdr3_nt: TGTGCCAGCAGCAAAACCGGTCTGACTAGCGGGACGTACACCGGGGAGCTGTTTTTT